This T cell receptor (beta chain) was profiled in a study of cytomegalovirus exposure and HLA in healthy donors. Regarding this clone: The antigen remains undetermined.

Clones were read by immunoSEQ multiplex PCR, and TCRdb kept only the in-frame ones, dropping some. The sample contains 300,000 or so clones, nearly 90% of which appear only once. V lost 8 bases to trimming and J lost 3 bases, with 8 bases between them. The CDR3 runs 12 residues. Germline-derived CDR1 and CDR2 are MRHNA and SNTAGT. Separate from the approximately 700-subject first cohort was the approximately 120-subject validation cohort, to which the donors belonged. Overall study findings and caveats: Specificity for CMV antigens was confirmed in vitro for three of the CMV-associated chains.

The chain employs TRBV6-4 and TRBJ1-3; D is uncertain. This TCR derives from a man aged 30 to 45 in good health and CMV-seronegative. Material: PBMCs. The CDR3 here is CASPRVGNTIYF. Written as DNA, the CDR3 is TGTGCCAGCCCACGGGTTGGAAACACCATATATTTT.